This T cell receptor beta chain was retrieved from a study of blood T cell repertoires in COVID-19. Across the study: COVID-19 samples, acute and convalescent, were from the United States, Italy and Spain. PBMCs, B-cell-depleted T cells, or T cells were the source of the cDNA or gDNA that made up the material.

The sample holds one count of this clone. The CDR3 has 14 amino acids. Germline V gene sequence: CDR1 SGDLS, CDR2 YYNGEE. V dropped 2 bases and J dropped 0 bases, with 9 bases sitting between them. How the authors handled the data: Reference gene primer amplification gave estimated nucleated cell counts. This table comes from immunoSEQ multiplex PCR, and its TCRdb copy is limited to in-frame clones, with some not included. That table gives V, J and clone size, and the DNA gave D and trimming. The sample contains under 200,000 clones, approximately 89% of which appear only once. This TCR derives from an older man with acute or convalescent COVID-19. V is TRBV9 and J is TRBJ2-7; tentatively, D is TRBD1 (5 bases). The sequenced sample consisted of peripheral blood. CDR3 coding DNA: TGTGCCAGCAGCGTGGACACCAGCTCCTACGAGCAGTACTTC. Translated: CASSVDTSSYEQYF.